These T cell receptor beta chains were read from a single sample in a study of shared clonotypes between healthy human individuals. The method was immunoSEQ multiplex PCR; TCRdb's version includes in-frame clones alone and lacks a portion of them. The sample records millions of clones, about 94% being singletons. What was sequenced was naive CD8+ T cells sorted from blood. Receptors originate from a man aged 18 to 29 in good health. Both conserved end residues are part of each CDR3. A D gene is named only where the DNA matches it firmly. The size of a clone is reported for some rows only, either as once, few or many, or as a class for expanded clones.

NA,NA,TRBV5-8,TRBJ1-3,15,TGTGCCAGCAGCTTTGCTCCGATCGCCGGAAACACCATATATTTT,CASSFAPIAGNTIYF
NA,TRBD2,TRBV6-5,TRBJ2-1,15,TGTGCCAGCAGCCGACTAGCGGGAGGGCGAGATGAGCAGTTCTTC,CASSRLAGGRDEQFF
NA,NA,TRBV30,TRBJ2-3,13,TGTGCCTGCAATGACGGGGTAACAGATACGCAGTATTTT,CACNDGVTDTQYF
NA,TRBD2,TRBV27,TRBJ2-1,16,TGTGCCAGCAGTCTAGGACTAGCGGGGGCCTACAATGAGCAGTTCTTC,CASSLGLAGAYNEQFF
NA,TRBD2,TRBV7-9,TRBJ2-7,15,TGTGCCAGCAGCTCCTCGTGGGAGGGTCCCTACGAGCAGTACTTC,CASSSSWEGPYEQYF
NA,NA,TRBV10-2,TRBJ1-1,11,TGCGCCAGCAGTGTTAACACCCTCCATTTCTTT,CASSVNTLHFF
NA,TRBD2,TRBV6-5,TRBJ2-2,16,TGTGCCAGCAGTTACCGGGCTAGCGGGACCACCGGGGAGCTGTTTTTT,CASSYRASGTTGELFF
NA,TRBD2,TRBV27,TRBJ2-5,16,TGTGCCAGCAGTTTAATTGCTAGCGGGGGCCAAGAGACCCAGTACTTC,CASSLIASGGQETQYF
NA,NA,TRBV19,TRBJ1-1,13,TGTGCCAGTGGCGGGGAACAGAACACTGAAGCTTTCTTT,CASGGEQNTEAFF
once,NA,TRBV5-1,TRBJ2-3,16,TGCGCCAGCAGCTTGCGGCCGGGAGATTGGGCAGATACGCAGTATTTT,CASSLRPGDWADTQYF
NA,NA,TRBV7-9,TRBJ2-5,13,TGTGCCAGCAGCTCCTCGTTGCAAGAGACCCAGTACTTC,CASSSSLQETQYF
NA,NA,TRBV30,TRBJ2-1,10,TGTGCCTGGAGCCAGACTGAGCAGTTCTTC,CAWSQTEQFF
NA,NA,TRBV5-6,TRBJ2-7,14,TGTGCCAGCAGTTACCCGGTGGACCCCTACGAGCAGTACTTC,CASSYPVDPYEQYF
NA,NA,TRBV7-6,TRBJ2-6,19,TGTGCCAGCAGCTATCCGGTGGACCGAGTACGAGGGGTGGGCAACGTCCTGACTTTC,CASSYPVDRVRGVGNVLTF
once,TRBD1,TRBV27,TRBJ1-1,15,TGTGCCAGCAGTTTAGCCGGGACAGTGAACACTGAAGCTTTCTTT,CASSLAGTVNTEAFF
NA,NA,TRBV7-9,TRBJ1-4,13,TGTGCCAGCACCCTTTCCGGAGATGAAAAACTGTTTTTT,CASTLSGDEKLFF
NA,TRBD1,TRBV25-1,TRBJ2-7,14,TGTGCCAGCAGTGAATGGGACAGAGGCTACGAGCAGTACTTC,CASSEWDRGYEQYF
few,TRBD2,TRBV29-1,TRBJ2-1,13,TGCAGCGTTCTGACTAGCGGCCCAAATGAGCAGTTCTTC,CSVLTSGPNEQFF
NA,TRBD2,TRBV9,TRBJ2-5,11,TGTGCCAGCGGCCCCCGGGGGGCCCAGTACTTC,CASGPRGAQYF
NA,NA,TRBV11-2,TRBJ2-7,15,TGTGCCAGCAGCTTAGATCTAATGGACTCGTACGAGCAGTACTTC,CASSLDLMDSYEQYF
once,NA,TRBV7-9,TRBJ2-3,16,TGTGCCAGCAGCTTCCCGTCAGATCCTAGCACAGATACGCAGTATTTT,CASSFPSDPSTDTQYF
NA,TRBD1,TRBV7-9,TRBJ2-7,19,TGTGCCAGCAGCTTCCCATGGGACAGGGGTGCTCCTCTAGCCTACGAGCAGTACTTC,CASSFPWDRGAPLAYEQYF
NA,TRBD1,TRBV4-3,TRBJ2-7,14,TGCGCCAGCAGCCAAGATGAGACAGGGTACGAGCAGTACTTC,CASSQDETGYEQYF
NA,NA,TRBV5-8,TRBJ2-7,11,TGTGCCAGCAGCCGGCCATACGAGCAGTACTTC,CASSRPYEQYF
NA,TRBD2,TRBV18,TRBJ2-7,14,TGTGCCAGCTCCTCCGGAGCGGGGTTTTACGAGCAGTACTTC,CASSSGAGFYEQYF
NA,NA,TRBV5-1,TRBJ2-1,18,TGCGCCAGCAGCGCGGCACGGCTTCCCTTTGGCTCCTACAATGAGCAGTTCTTC,CASSAARLPFGSYNEQFF
NA,NA,TRBV7-6,TRBJ1-1,15,TGTGCCAGCAGCTTAGAGGGGAATTTGGCCACTGAAGCTTTCTTT,CASSLEGNLATEAFF
NA,NA,TRBV5-1,TRBJ1-1,13,TGCGCCAGCAAAGGTGGGGGGGAGACTGAAGCTTTCTTT,CASKGGGETEAFF
NA,TRBD2,TRBV11-2,TRBJ2-7,15,TGTGCCAGCAGCAACCTGCCGGGACTAGGGGGGGAGCAGTACTTC,CASSNLPGLGGEQYF
NA,NA,TRBV29-1,TRBJ2-3,14,TGCAGCGTCGGTGTATTAGTTAGCACAGATACGCAGTATTTT,CSVGVLVSTDTQYF
NA,NA,TRBV27,TRBJ1-1,14,TGTGCCAGCAGTTTATCCGGGGGGAACACTGAAGCTTTCTTT,CASSLSGGNTEAFF
NA,NA,TRBV28,TRBJ2-7,13,TGTGCCAGCACCAACCCCAGCTCCTACGAGCAGTACTTC,CASTNPSSYEQYF
once,TRBD2,TRBV19,TRBJ2-2,16,TGTGCCAGTAGTATTTCTAGCGGGAGGGCCGCCGGGGAGCTGTTTTTT,CASSISSGRAAGELFF
NA,NA,TRBV7-9,TRBJ2-1,12,TGTGCCAGCAGCTTAAGGGACAATGAGCAGTTCTTC,CASSLRDNEQFF
NA,NA,TRBV19,TRBJ2-7,12,TGTGCTTCTAGAGGAGAGACCGTCGAGCAGTACTTC,CASRGETVEQYF
NA,NA,TRBV28,TRBJ2-7,12,TGTGCCAGCAGTAATCCCGGTTACGAGCAGTACTTC,CASSNPGYEQYF
NA,NA,TRBV10-1,TRBJ2-2,15,TGCGCCAGCAGTTACCCGAGACTCGGAGCCGGGGAGCTGTTTTTT,CASSYPRLGAGELFF
NA,NA,TRBV28,TRBJ2-3,17,TGTGCCAGCAGTTTAACCCGGGGGACAGAGGGCACAGATACGCAGTATTTT,CASSLTRGTEGTDTQYF
few,NA,TRBV15,TRBJ1-2,14,TGTGCCACCAGCAGAGATTTAGCAGGGGTAGGCTACACCTTC,CATSRDLAGVGYTF
NA,NA,TRBV28,TRBJ1-6,19,TGTGCCACCGACGATCAGGTTATTCTACCAGGATCCTATAATTCACCCCTCCACTTT,CATDDQVILPGSYNSPLHF
NA,NA,TRBV6-1,TRBJ2-2,14,TGTGCCAGCAGTGAACTCCACTCCGGGGGCGAGCTGTTTTTT,CASSELHSGGELFF
NA,NA,TRBV23-1,TRBJ2-3,17,TGCGCCAGCAGTCAGTATCGGGACCCCCAAGAAGAAGATACGCAGTATTTT,CASSQYRDPQEEDTQYF
NA,NA,TRBV5-1,TRBJ2-7,13,TGCGCCAGCAATAGTGACTTCCCCGAGGAGCAGTACTTC,CASNSDFPEEQYF
NA,TRBD2,TRBV5-4,TRBJ2-5,16,TGTGCCAGCAGCAGAACAGCGGGAGGGATTAAAGAGACCCAGTACTTC,CASSRTAGGIKETQYF
NA,TRBD1,TRBV2,TRBJ2-7,15,TGTGCCAGCAGAGCCGACAGGGGTTCCTCCTACGAGCAGTACTTC,CASRADRGSSYEQYF
NA,NA,TRBV29-1,TRBJ1-2,13,TGCAGCGTTGAAGGCGGAGACGACTATGGCTACACCTTC,CSVEGGDDYGYTF
NA,NA,TRBV13,TRBJ2-5,14,TGTGCCAGCAGCGGTGTATCATACCAAGAGACCCAGTACTTC,CASSGVSYQETQYF
once,NA,TRBV6-1,TRBJ1-2,13,TGTGCCAGCAGTGAGGCACCCAGTTATGGCTACACCTTC,CASSEAPSYGYTF
NA,NA,TRBV2,TRBJ2-1,12,TGTGCCAGCAGTGTAACCTACAATGAGCAGTTCTTC,CASSVTYNEQFF
NA,NA,TRBV21-1,TRBJ1-1,21,TGTGCCAGCAGCAGAGTTTGGGGGCTGGGTTTTTGGTCGCTATGGGTCACTGAAGCTTTCTTT,CASSRVWGLGFWSLWVTEAFF